Below are 21 T cell receptor beta chains sequenced from a single sample in a study of blood T cell repertoires in COVID-19. The table came from immunoSEQ multiplex PCR; TCRdb's copy has only in-frame clones and leaves some out. Of 300,000 to 350,000 clones in the sample, 80% to 90% are singletons; the top ten hold around 6%. Sequencing input: peripheral blood. These receptors were obtained from a woman in her fifties or sixties with COVID-19, enrolled during active disease.

This clone was observed a few times. The rearrangement links TRBV5-1 to TRBJ1-1; D possibly corresponds to TRBD1 (5 bases). V lost 0 bases to trimming and J lost 11 bases, with 11 bases between them. CDR3 length equals 12 residues. CDR1 and CDR2 (germline): SGHRS, YFSETQ. The CDR3 spells CASSLEGVHAFF. The CDR3, as DNA: TGCGCCAGCAGCTTGGAAGGGGTTCATGCTTTCTTT.

This CDR3 reads CASSFERGTYEQYF. The DNA of the CDR3 is TGTGCCAGCAGCTTTGAGCGGGGAACCTACGAGCAGTACTTC. This chain links TRBV7-2 with TRBJ2-7, with TRBD2 matching 7 bases. With V trimmed by 3 bases and J by 2 bases, 4 bases remained unmatched. CDR1 and CDR2 from the germline V gene are SGHTA and FQGNSA. The CDR3 has 14 residues.

This sequence joins TRBV7-9 and TRBJ1-1; 7 nucleotides match TRBD1. Germline V CDR1 and CDR2: SEHNR, FQNEAQ (reference sequence). There are 16 residues in the CDR3. Unmatched junction bases numbered 10, after V lost 5 bases and J lost 1 base. The CDR3 protein is CASSPGQVLGNTEAFF. In nucleotides, the CDR3 is TGTGCCAGCAGCCCTGGACAGGTTTTGGGGAACACTGAAGCTTTCTTT.

The V call is TRBV3-1 (or the pseudogene TRBV3-2), the J call TRBJ2-3, with TRBD2 identical over 7 bases. The germline CDR1 and CDR2 sequences are LGHDT and YNNKEL (reference sequence). V shed 2 bases and J 3 bases; nucleotides not matched to a gene: 5. The CDR3 consists of 15 residues. CDR3 residues: CASSQLAEGTDTQYF. The CDR3 DNA reads as TGTGCCAGCAGCCAACTAGCGGAGGGGACAGATACGCAGTATTTT.

The CDR3 nucleotides read TGTGCCATCTTATCCCTTTATGGCTACACCTTC. Amino acid sequence: CAILSLYGYTF. V usage is TRBV6-5 and J usage is TRBJ1-2; D ambiguous. V lost 10 bases, J lost 5 bases, and 11 bases lay in between. Germline CDR1 and CDR2: MNHEY and SVGAGI. The CDR3 length is 11 residues.

This chain connects TRBV3-1 (or the pseudogene TRBV3-2) to TRBJ2-7; 7 nucleotides align to TRBD1. The CDR3 consists of 12 residues. Germline V gene lookup returns CDR1 LGHDT and CDR2 YNNKEL (reference sequence). With V trimmed by 6 bases and J by 5 bases, 4 bases remained unmatched. DNA for the CDR3: TGTGCCAGCAGGGGCAGGGGGAACGAGCAGTACTTC. Its protein is CASRGRGNEQYF.

The chain couples TRBV27 to TRBJ1-2, with TRBD1 matching over 7 bases. The CDR3 spans 16 residues. The germline V gene has CDR1 MNHEY and CDR2 SMNVEV (reference sequence). The junction had 4 bases not matched to a gene; V was cut back by 0 bases and J by 0 bases. Here the CDR3 reads CASSLSSGQSNYGYTF. DNA of the CDR3: TGTGCCAGCAGTTTATCCTCGGGACAGTCTAACTATGGCTACACCTTC.

The V and J genes are TRBV20-1 and TRBJ2-7; D ambiguous. CDR1 and CDR2 from the germline V gene are DFQATT and SNEGSKA (reference sequence). This CDR3 is built from 11 residues. The V end lost 5 bases, the J end lost 7 bases, and 12 bases lay between the germline ends. CDR3 nucleotide sequence: TGCAGTGCTTATAAGACAACTGAGCAGTACTTC. It yields the protein CSAYKTTEQYF.

The rearrangement uses TRBV18 and TRBJ2-7, with TRBD2 matching over 14 bases. Germline V gives CDR1 KGHSH, CDR2 LQKENI. This CDR3 has 15 residues. Germline trimming cut 3 bases from V and 6 bases from J; bases unmatched to any gene: 4. The CDR3 bases are TGTGCCAGCTCACCGGGACTAGCGGGAGATCTCGAGCAGTACTTC. Its protein product is CASSPGLAGDLEQYF. The full variable domain, with the rest looked up from reference TRBV18 and TRBJ2-7, is NAGVMQNPRHLVRRRGQEARLRCSPMKGHSHVYWYRQLPEEGLKFMVYLQKENIIDESGMPKERFSAEFPKEGPSILRIQQVVRGDSAAYFCASSPGLAGDLEQYFGPGTRLTVT.

This clone appeared once. The J gene is TRBJ2-2, the V gene TRBV7-6; weak D call: TRBD1 (5 bases). The CDR3 totals 15 residues. Between the trimmed V and J ends, which lost 5 bases and 0 bases, there was a span of 10 bases. Germline-derived CDR1 and CDR2 are SGHVS and FNYEAQ. Here the CDR3 reads CASSDDRTNTGELFF. The CDR3, as DNA: TGTGCCAGCAGCGATGACAGAACGAACACCGGGGAGCTGTTTTTT.

J is TRBJ2-3 and V is TRBV18, with 8 bases lining up with TRBD2. After removal of 3 bases from V and 8 bases from J, the junction contained 7 bases not matched to a gene. This CDR3 is 14 amino acids long. Germline V CDR1 and CDR2: KGHSH, LQKENI. For the CDR3, the DNA is TGTGCCAGCTCACCGGGACTAGGGGAGAGTACGCAGTATTTT. It encodes CASSPGLGESTQYF. The full variable domain, its missing parts supplied by reference TRBV18 and TRBJ2-3, is NAGVMQNPRHLVRRRGQEARLRCSPMKGHSHVYWYRQLPEEGLKFMVYLQKENIIDESGMPKERFSAEFPKEGPSILRIQQVVRGDSAAYFCASSPGLGESTQYFGPGTRLTVL.

This chain connects TRBV2 to TRBJ1-1; no definite D call. CDR1 and CDR2 (germline): SNHLY, FYNNEI. The V end lost 2 bases, the J end lost 3 bases, and 13 bases lay between the germline ends. CDR3 size: 15 residues. The CDR3 reads CASSELGRQDTEAFF. CDR3 sequence (DNA): TGTGCCAGCAGTGAATTAGGCAGGCAGGACACTGAAGCTTTCTTT.

The chain joins TRBV28 to TRBJ2-7, with no clear D. This CDR3 has 11 residues. Germline lookup yields CDR1 MDHEN and CDR2 SYDVKM. V was shortened by 3 bases and J by 7 bases, with 7 bases between the two germline ends. CDR3 coding DNA: TGTGCCAGCAGTTTTGCGCGTGAGCAGTACTTC. Translation gives CASSFAREQYF.

The genes are TRBV12-3 or TRBV12-4 and TRBJ2-1; 9 bases fit TRBD2. V was clipped by 8 bases and J by 10 bases; unmatched bases: 6. This CDR3 comprises 12 residues. The DNA of the CDR3 is TGTGCCAGCCAGGGACTAGCCACGGAGCAGTTCTTC. It is translated as CASQGLATEQFF.

The chain combines TRBV6-6 with TRBJ2-5; weak D call: TRBD2 (6 bases). CDR3 size: 12 residues. CDR1 and CDR2 (germline): MNHNY, SVGAGI (reference sequence). V lost 7 bases and J lost 5, with 11 bases in between. CDR3 residues: CASKHGGETQYF. The CDR3 DNA reads as TGTGCCAGCAAACACGGAGGGGAGACCCAGTACTTC.

This clone occurred a few times. The chain couples TRBV21-1 to TRBJ2-7; TRBD1 is the table's D call and was not checked against the DNA. TRBV21-1 is assigned pseudogene status. This CDR3 has 17 residues. The CDR3 is CASSKRGTGTGSVEQYF. The CDR3 coding sequence is TGTGCCAGCAGCAAACGCGGGACCGGGACAGGGAGTGTCGAGCAGTACTTC.

V gene TRBV5-4 combines with J gene TRBJ2-1, with D perhaps matching TRBD2 (6 bases). CDR1 and CDR2 from the germline V gene are SGHNT and YYREEE (reference sequence). Between the trimmed V and J ends, which lost 0 bases and 4 bases, there was a span of 14 bases. The CDR3 runs to 16 residues. The CDR3 region has the DNA TGTGCCAGCAGCTTGGGCGTCGGAGGGTTTTACAATGAGCAGTTCTTC. Amino acids: CASSLGVGGFYNEQFF.

V usage is TRBV3-1 (or the pseudogene TRBV3-2) and J usage is TRBJ1-2; D perhaps matches TRBD1 (5 bases). In germline, CDR1 is LGHDT, CDR2 YNNKEL (reference sequence). The CDR3 extends over 11 amino acids. V lost 2 bases to trimming and J lost 10 bases, with 8 bases between them. The CDR3 nucleotides read TGTGCCAGCAGCCAACCCGGACACTACACCTTC. Protein product: CASSQPGHYTF.

The V and J genes are TRBV6-5 and TRBJ1-3; D remains ambiguous. Germline V gives CDR1 MNHEY, CDR2 SVGAGI. The CDR3 runs 14 residues. The V gene lost 4 bases and the J gene lost 4 bases, with 11 bases spanning the gap. The DNA for the CDR3 is TGTGCCAGCAGTTTCTCACTCACCGGAAACACCATATATTTT. Its translation: CASSFSLTGNTIYF.

The genes are TRBV3-1 (or the pseudogene TRBV3-2) and TRBJ1-2, with D possibly matching TRBD1 (6 bases). V lost 4 bases and J 6 bases, leaving 18 bases between the germline ends. CDR1 LGHDT and CDR2 YNNKEL come from the germline V gene (reference sequence). CDR3 length: 15 amino acids. The CDR3 loop reads CASSLGGGVWNGYTF. In DNA form, the CDR3 reads TGTGCCAGCAGCCTTGGCGGGGGCGTCTGGAATGGCTACACCTTC.

This clone was observed a single time. This chain connects TRBV21-1 to TRBJ2-1; TRBD2, as called in the table, went unchecked against the DNA. TRBV21-1 is a listed pseudogene. The CDR3 covers 13 residues. CDR3 loop: CASTRMSDNEQFF. The CDR3 DNA follows: TGTGCCAGCACGAGAATGTCTGACAATGAGCAGTTCTTC.